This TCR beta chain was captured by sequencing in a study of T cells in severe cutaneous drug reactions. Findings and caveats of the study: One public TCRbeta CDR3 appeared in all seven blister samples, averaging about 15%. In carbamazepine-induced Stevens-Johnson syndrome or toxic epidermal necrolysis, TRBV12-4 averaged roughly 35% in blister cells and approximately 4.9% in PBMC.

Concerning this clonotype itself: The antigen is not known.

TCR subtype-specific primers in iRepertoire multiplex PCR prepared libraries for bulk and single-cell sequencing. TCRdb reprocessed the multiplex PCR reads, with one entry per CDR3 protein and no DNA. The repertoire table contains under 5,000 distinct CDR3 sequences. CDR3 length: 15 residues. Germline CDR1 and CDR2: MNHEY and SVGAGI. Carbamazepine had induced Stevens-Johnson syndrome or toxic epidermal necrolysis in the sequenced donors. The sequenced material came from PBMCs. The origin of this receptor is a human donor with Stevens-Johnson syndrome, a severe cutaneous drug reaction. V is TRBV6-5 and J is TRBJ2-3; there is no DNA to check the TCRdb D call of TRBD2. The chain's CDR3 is CASRREGRSGDTQYF.